The rows below give T cell receptor beta chains drawn from one sample of a study of somatic mutations in cytotoxic T cells in rheumatoid arthritis. Produced via immunoSEQ multiplex PCR; TCRdb's table is partial and in-frame only. This sample has nearly 20,000 clones; 80% to 90% occur once, and the top ten carry 15%. Material for sequencing was CD8+ T cells sorted from blood. Receptor source: a man aged 40-55 years in good health. Both conserved end residues are trimmed from each CDR3. A D gene is named only where the DNA matches it firmly. Size values are once, few and many counts, or a class for expanded clones, and some rows have none.

TRBJ2-3 | . | TRBD2 | TRBV19 | ASSITDGTSGRARGASTDTQY
TRBJ1-3 | . | TRBD1 | TRBV15 | ATSREGTGANSGNTIY
TRBJ2-7 | . | TRBD2 | TRBV27 | ASSLTGLAETYEQY
TRBJ2-2 | . | . | TRBV4-2 | ASSQEEGPTGELF
TRBJ2-5 | . | . | TRBV6-6 | ASSLEWGPSETQY
TRBJ2-7 | few | TRBD2 | TRBV7-8 | ASRLTSDSYEQY
TRBJ2-3 | . | TRBD2 | TRBV27 | ASSPTGGLAGGKSDTQY
TRBJ2-5 | . | . | TRBV28 | ASRLTLTVGETQY
TRBJ2-5 | . | TRBD2 | TRBV14 | ASSQDILAGTLLYQETQY
TRBJ2-7 | once | . | TRBV6-4 | ASSDLTRSYEQY